The next 21 T cell receptor beta chains were all read from a single sample in a study of T cell responses to AZD1222 COVID-19 vaccine. Using immunoSEQ multiplex PCR, the repertoire was profiled, and TCRdb retains in-frame clones only, with some absent. The sample comprises approximately 100,000 clones, about nine tenths of which are singletons, and 4.5% rests with the top ten. Sequences were derived from peripheral blood, sampled on day 0 of AZD1222 vaccination. All receptors derive from an adult in good health.

The rearrangement joins TRBV11-2 to TRBJ2-5; TRBD2 matches 8 bases. V shed 5 bases, J shed 7 bases, and the junction held 9 bases outside the gene matches. CDR1 is SGHAT and CDR2 is FQNNGV in the germline V gene. The length of the CDR3 is 14 residues. The CDR3 bases are TGTGCCAGCAGCCAAGGGACTAGTTTGGGGACCCAGTACTTC. The encoded protein is CASSQGTSLGTQYF.

V is TRBV5-1 and J is TRBJ2-5, with TRBD1 matching 11 bases. Unmatched junction bases numbered 7, after V lost 4 bases and J lost 5 bases. The CDR3 is 15 residues long. Germline V CDR1 and CDR2: SGHRS, YFSETQ. CDR3 region: CASSPGQGAGETQYF. CDR3 nucleotide sequence: TGCGCCAGCAGCCCTGGACAGGGGGCAGGGGAGACCCAGTACTTC.

In its sample, this clone was seen once. The chain combines TRBV27 with TRBJ2-1; TRBD2 agrees at 8 bases. The CDR3 runs to 19 residues. Germline V CDR1 and CDR2: MNHEY, SMNVEV (reference sequence). V lost 0 bases to trimming and J lost 6 bases; unmatched junction nucleotides: 16. The CDR3 here is CASSLSPYPSTSEPNEQFF. CDR3 nucleotides: TGTGCCAGCAGTTTATCCCCCTATCCCTCGACTAGCGAACCCAATGAGCAGTTCTTC.

The rearrangement joins TRBV5-1 to TRBJ1-2; D possibly corresponds to TRBD1 (6 bases). Looked up from germline, CDR1 is SGHRS and CDR2 is YFSETQ. The CDR3 contains 14 residues. Trimming cost V 4 bases and J 0 bases, with 10 bases left between them. CDR3 loop: CASSIGTSNYGYTF. The CDR3 bases are TGCGCCAGCAGCATCGGGACATCTAACTATGGCTACACCTTC.

The chain employs TRBV7-8 and TRBJ1-2; D possibly corresponds to TRBD1 (6 bases). CDR3 length: 17 amino acids. Trimming shortened V by 4 bases and J by 8 bases, and 26 bases separated the two germline ends. The germline V gene encodes CDR1 SGHVS and CDR2 FQNEAQ. The CDR3 region has the DNA TGTGCCAGCAGCTCCCCGGCTCGGGGGCAGGCCACCGGGGGCTACACCTTC. This gives the protein CASSSPARGQATGGYTF.

The V and J genes are TRBV6-5 and TRBJ2-2; no clear D gene. Trimming took off 4 bases at V and 6 bases at J, with 12 bases between the two ends. CDR1 MNHEY and CDR2 SVGAGI come from the germline V gene. CDR3 size: 14 residues. The CDR3 DNA sequence: TGTGCCAGCAGTTTCACACCTGGGTCCGGGGAGCTGTTTTTT. This sequence encodes CASSFTPGSGELFF.

V usage is TRBV5-1 and J usage is TRBJ2-7; perhaps TRBD1 as D (6 bases). The germline V and J ends were trimmed by 1 base and 1 base, with 12 bases remaining between them. This CDR3 region has 15 residues. Per germline, CDR1 SGHRS and CDR2 YFSETQ. CDR3 nucleotides: TGCGCCAGCAGCTTGAAGACAGGCCTTTCCTACGAGCAGTACTTC. It translates to CASSLKTGLSYEQYF.

The chain employs TRBV23-1 and TRBJ2-1, with D perhaps TRBD1 or TRBD2 (5 bases each). TRBV23-1 is an ORF; its function is uncertain. The ends were cut back, 1 base at V and 6 bases at J, with 13 bases in the middle. The CDR3 is 15 amino acids. The CDR3 region has the DNA TGCGCCAGCAGTCAATATCGGGCAGGGAGCAATGAGCAGTTCTTC. Its protein product is CASSQYRAGSNEQFF.

The V call is TRBV5-1, the J call TRBJ1-4, with 7 bases matching TRBD1. The V segment lost 2 bases and the J segment 5 bases; nucleotides outside the gene matches: 12. This CDR3 spans 17 amino acids. Germline V CDR1 and CDR2: SGHRS, YFSETQ. CDR3 region: CASSFGLSGTENEKLFF. As DNA, the CDR3 is TGCGCCAGCAGCTTTGGGTTGTCGGGGACAGAGAATGAAAAACTGTTTTTT.

The rearrangement joins TRBV30 to TRBJ2-7; the D gene is possibly TRBD2 (6 bases). CDR1 is GTSNPN and CDR2 is SVGIG in the germline V gene (reference sequence). The CDR3 extends over 13 amino acids. V lost 8 bases, J lost 0 bases, and 14 bases lay in between. Written as DNA, the CDR3 is TGTGCCGGCGGGACTTTGAGCTCCTACGAGCAGTACTTC. Protein product: CAGGTLSSYEQYF.

The genes are TRBV28 and TRBJ1-4; D might be TRBD1 (5 bases). Germline V lookup: CDR1 MDHEN, CDR2 SYDVKM. The CDR3 length is 17 residues. Trimming stripped 2 bases from V and 4 bases from J, with 17 bases between. CDR3 in amino acids: CASSLVIAGNLNEKLFF. The CDR3 DNA is TGTGCCAGCAGTTTAGTAATCGCAGGGAACCTTAATGAAAAACTGTTTTTT. The entire variable domain, with the rest obtained from reference TRBV28 and TRBJ1-4, is as follows: DVKVTQSSRYLVKRTGEKVFLECVQDMDHENMFWYRQDPGLGLRLIYFSYDVKMKEKGDIPEGYSVSREKKERFSLILESASTNQTSMYLCASSLVIAGNLNEKLFFGSGTQLSVL.

The genes are TRBV15 and TRBJ2-7; the match to TRBD1 covers 8 bases. Germline V lookup: CDR1 LNHNV, CDR2 YYDKDF (reference sequence). Trimming cost V 1 base and J 9 bases; bases outside gene matches: 8. CDR3 size: 14 residues. The CDR3 coding sequence is TGTGCCACCAGCAGAGGCGGACAGGGTGGCGGGCAGTACTTC. It codes for CATSRGGQGGGQYF.

The rearrangement links TRBV18 to TRBJ1-5, with 9 bases that match TRBD1. V dropped 4 bases and J dropped 1; count of bases not matched to a gene: 5. The CDR3 length is 16 residues. Germline V gives CDR1 KGHSH, CDR2 LQKENI. The CDR3 nucleotides are TGTGCCAGCTCACTACAGGGGGCGGCGAGCAATCAGCCCCAGCATTTT. Protein: CASSLQGAASNQPQHF. The whole variable domain, remainder taken from reference TRBV18 and TRBJ1-5, is NAGVMQNPRHLVRRRGQEARLRCSPMKGHSHVYWYRQLPEEGLKFMVYLQKENIIDESGMPKERFSAEFPKEGPSILRIQQVVRGDSAAYFCASSLQGAASNQPQHFGDGTRLSIL.

This sequence joins TRBV10-3 and TRBJ1-4; D not resolved. The germline CDR1 and CDR2 sequences are ENHRY and SYGVKD. V shed 4 bases and J shed 2 bases, with 8 bases lying between them. CDR3 length equals 14 residues. The DNA of the CDR3 is TGTGCCATCAGTGGCGCGGGGACTAATGAAAAACTGTTTTTT. This gives the protein CAISGAGTNEKLFF.

The rearrangement links TRBV7-2 to TRBJ1-4; unclear D gene. In germline, CDR1 is SGHTA, CDR2 FQGNSA. V lost 1 base to trimming and J lost 0 bases, with 12 bases between them. This CDR3 comprises 17 residues. The CDR3 is CASSLVGRRATNEKLFF. The CDR3, as DNA: TGTGCCAGCAGCTTAGTCGGCAGGCGAGCAACTAATGAAAAACTGTTTTTT.

DNA of the CDR3: TGTGCCAGCAGTGAAACAGGACACAACACCGGGGAGCTGTTTTTT. Protein product: CASSETGHNTGELFF. This chain uses TRBV6-4 with TRBJ2-2; D is perhaps TRBD1 (5 bases). Germline CDR1 MRHNA, CDR2 SNTAGT. Trimming left V 3 bases short and J 2 bases short, with 10 bases between. The CDR3 loop spans 15 amino acids.

The rearrangement joins TRBV5-1 to TRBJ2-3; D gene unclear. Looked up from germline, CDR1 is SGHRS and CDR2 is YFSETQ. The length of the CDR3 is 16 residues. V was shortened by 4 bases and J by 0 bases, with 15 bases between the two germline ends. The CDR3 protein is CASSGNGRTSTDTQYF. CDR3 DNA sequence: TGCGCCAGCAGCGGGAACGGGCGCACTAGCACAGATACGCAGTATTTT. Filled out from reference TRBV5-1 and TRBJ2-3, the complete variable domain reads KAGVTQTPRYLIKTRGQQVTLSCSPISGHRSVSWYQQTPGQGLQFLFEYFSETQRNKGNFPGRFSGRQFSNSRSEMNVSTLELGDSALYLCASSGNGRTSTDTQYFGPGTRLTVL.

The V and J genes are TRBV30 and TRBJ1-2; D gene uncertain. Germline CDR1 is GTSNPN and CDR2 is SVGIG (reference sequence). Deletions cut 5 bases from V and 8 bases from J, with 12 bases between. The CDR3 is 11 amino acids. Here the CDR3 DNA reads TGTGCCTGGCGTCGGGCCCCCGGCTACACCTTC. It codes for CAWRRAPGYTF.

This clone occurred a few times. The chain employs TRBV12-3 or TRBV12-4 and TRBJ1-6, with D possibly TRBD1 on 5 matching bases. The CDR3 totals 13 residues. Trimming left V 2 bases short and J 7 bases short, with 6 bases between. The CDR3 region has the DNA TGTGCCAGCAGTTTACGGGGGAATTCACCCCTCCACTTT. Protein product: CASSLRGNSPLHF.

Written as DNA, the CDR3 is TGTGCCAGCAGCCTACGGGACAGGGACTATGGCTACACCTTC. Translated, it gives CASSLRDRDYGYTF. The chain carries TRBV7-9 and TRBJ1-2; 9 nucleotides agree with TRBD1. V shed 5 bases, J shed 3 bases, and the junction held 4 bases outside the gene matches. The CDR3 loop spans 14 amino acids. Germline-derived CDR1 and CDR2 are SEHNR and FQNEAQ (reference sequence).

This clone is a singleton in its sample. This chain links TRBV7-2 with TRBJ1-1; a weak D match, TRBD1 (6 bases). Germline V gives CDR1 SGHTA, CDR2 FQGNSA. Trimming shortened V by 2 bases and J by 7 bases, and 23 bases separated the two germline ends. This CDR3 spans 17 amino acids. The CDR3 protein is CASSLSVGLLKDSEAFF. CDR3 coding DNA: TGTGCCAGCAGCTTATCTGTTGGACTCCTAAAGGACAGTGAAGCTTTCTTT.